Here is one T cell receptor beta chain with its context. The data were produced by immunoSEQ multiplex PCR, yet TCRdb's version contains in-frame clones alone and is incomplete. This sample has 55,000 to 90,000 clones, with 75% to 90% found just once. The sample is drawn from a study of blood T cell repertoires in COVID-19. Between the trimmed V and J ends, which lost 11 bases and 6 bases, there was a span of 20 bases. The CDR3 consists of 14 residues. In germline, CDR1 is MDHEN, CDR2 SYDVKM. The V and J genes are TRBV28 and TRBJ1-5, with D maybe TRBD1 (5 bases). This clonotype was obtained from a woman older than 75 with active or convalescent COVID-19. Material: peripheral blood. CDR3 nucleotide sequence: TGTGCCGGACGGGGGGGAGGGCCCGGTCAGCCCCAGCATTTT. Amino acids: CAGRGGGPGQPQHF.